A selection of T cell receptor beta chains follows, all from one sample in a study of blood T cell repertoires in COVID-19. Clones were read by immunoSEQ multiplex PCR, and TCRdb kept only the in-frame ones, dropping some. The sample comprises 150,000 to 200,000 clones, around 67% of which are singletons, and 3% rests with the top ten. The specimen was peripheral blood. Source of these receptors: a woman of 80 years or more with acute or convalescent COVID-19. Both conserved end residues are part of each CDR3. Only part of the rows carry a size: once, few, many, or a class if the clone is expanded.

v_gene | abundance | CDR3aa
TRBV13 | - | CASSLDRQASEAFF
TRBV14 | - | CASSQNPGPGETQYF
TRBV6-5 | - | CASSYSGQGLSETQYF
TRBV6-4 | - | CASSTGSSGANVLTF
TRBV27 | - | CASSSVGRLYYEQYF
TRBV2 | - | CASGGQLTTNEKLFF
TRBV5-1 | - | CASSQEGLPYEQYF
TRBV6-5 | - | CASRDAGRHRDGYTF
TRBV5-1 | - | CASSASGTGVDGYTF
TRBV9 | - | CASSAQGQGRYEQYF
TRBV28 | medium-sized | CASSPRDRAAGTQYF
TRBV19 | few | CASIQRDRVTEAFF
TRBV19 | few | CASSNFAGANEQFF
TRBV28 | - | CASSRVAGGPADTQYF
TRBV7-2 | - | CASSPGSKVGKLFF
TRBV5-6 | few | CASSLSMGLAGRNEQFF
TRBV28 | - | CASSPGSNQPQHF
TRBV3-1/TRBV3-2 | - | CASSPSGSDTQYF